This TCR beta chain was identified during a study of T cell responses to AZD1222 COVID-19 vaccine. As for the study in general: Pooling covered second doses at about 4 or about 12 weeks. Study-level points and caveats: In the spike-specific TCR repertoire, nearly half reportedly target unmutated variant regions.

This clone turned up a few times. What it recognizes is unknown. Germline CDR1 MDHEN, CDR2 SYDVKM. Losses at the gene ends were 6 bases for V and 7 bases for J; bases not matched to a gene: 7. CDR3 length equals 16 residues. Only in-frame clones appear in the TCRdb table, and some are missing; sequencing was by immunoSEQ multiplex PCR. This table has approximately 120,000 clones, roughly nine tenths appearing once. The chain links TRBV28 to TRBJ2-1; 15 bases match TRBD2. The sequence was obtained from an adult in good health. The specimen comprised peripheral blood, sampled on day 0 of AZD1222 vaccination. CDR3 region: CASSALGTSGGNEQFF. The CDR3 nucleotides are TGTGCCAGCAGCGCGCTGGGGACTAGCGGGGGGAATGAGCAGTTCTTC.